A selection of T cell receptor beta chains follows, all from one sample in a study of T cell responses to AZD1222 COVID-19 vaccine. Sequencing was performed with immunoSEQ multiplex PCR; in TCRdb, only in-frame clones are kept and a portion is missing. The table lists about 120,000 clones, less than 90% of them singletons, with roughly 2.6% in the top ten. The starting material was peripheral blood, obtained on day 0 of AZD1222 vaccination. These TCRs come from an adult in good health. CDR3s include the opening cysteine and the closing phenylalanine or tryptophan. D genes are given only for firm matches. The size field is filled for only some rows; it gives once, few, many or a size class.

TGTGCCAGCTCACCAGAAGGGCGGAGGGACAATCAGCCCCAGCATTTT CASSPEGRRDNQPQHF TRBJ1-5 . . TRBV18
TGCGCCAGCAGCTTGGGGGCCAGCACCTACGAGCAGTACTTC CASSLGASTYEQYF TRBJ2-7 . . TRBV5-1
TGTGCCAGCAGTCCCACGGGACTAGCGAACAATGAGCAGTTCTTC CASSPTGLANNEQFF TRBJ2-1 few TRBD2 TRBV2
TGTGCCTGGAGTCCTACAAAATCAGGGAACACTGAAGCTTTCTTT CAWSPTKSGNTEAFF TRBJ1-1 . . TRBV30
TGCGCCAGCAGCTTGGAGGCTAGCGGGGACTTACTAGCCAAAAACATTCAGTACTTC CASSLEASGDLLAKNIQYF TRBJ2-4 . TRBD2 TRBV5-1
TGTGCCAGCAGCCGTAACATGGACTGGGCTAACTATGGCTACACCTTC CASSRNMDWANYGYTF TRBJ1-2 once . TRBV7-9
TGTGCCAGCAGTACCTACGAGCAGTACTTC CASSTYEQYF TRBJ2-7 . . TRBV28
TGTGCCAGCAGTCCCTGGGGGACCCCGAACACTGAAGCTTTCTTT CASSPWGTPNTEAFF TRBJ1-1 . . TRBV28
TGTGCCAGCACTCCAGAGGGGACCCGGGGATTCTATGGCTACACCTTC CASTPEGTRGFYGYTF TRBJ1-2 . . TRBV2
TGTGCCAGCAGTTACACGAGCAGGGATACGCAGTATTTT CASSYTSRDTQYF TRBJ2-3 . . TRBV6-5
TGTGCCAGCAGCTTGGTACCGGGACTAGCGGGGTACGAGCAGTACTTC CASSLVPGLAGYEQYF TRBJ2-7 once TRBD2 TRBV5-6
TGTGCCAGCAGTTTGCGCGACAGATCCTACGAGCAGTACTTC CASSLRDRSYEQYF TRBJ2-7 . . TRBV27
TGTGCCAGCAGCCCATCCCAGGGAGGGGGGGGCTACGAGCAGTACTTC CASSPSQGGGGYEQYF TRBJ2-7 . . TRBV9
TGTGCCAGCGGAATGGGCACTGAAGCTTTCTTT CASGMGTEAFF TRBJ1-1 . . TRBV28
TGTGCCAGCAGTTTATCGATGAACACCGGGGAGCTGTTTTTT CASSLSMNTGELFF TRBJ2-2 . . TRBV27
TGTGCCAGCAGCCCAAGCAGGGGATCCGAGCAGTACTTC CASSPSRGSEQYF TRBJ2-7 once . TRBV3-1/TRBV3-2
TGTGCCAGCAGTGAACTCGTAGGGACGGGAACGAGGGTTCAGCCCCAGCATTTT CASSELVGTGTRVQPQHF TRBJ1-5 . . TRBV6-1
TGCGCCAGCAGCCAAGACCCGGGCCAAGAGACCCAGTACTTC CASSQDPGQETQYF TRBJ2-5 . . TRBV4-1
TGTGCCAGCACCCGCCCCTCCCAATACAGGATGAACACTGAAGCTTTCTTT CASTRPSQYRMNTEAFF TRBJ1-1 . . TRBV28